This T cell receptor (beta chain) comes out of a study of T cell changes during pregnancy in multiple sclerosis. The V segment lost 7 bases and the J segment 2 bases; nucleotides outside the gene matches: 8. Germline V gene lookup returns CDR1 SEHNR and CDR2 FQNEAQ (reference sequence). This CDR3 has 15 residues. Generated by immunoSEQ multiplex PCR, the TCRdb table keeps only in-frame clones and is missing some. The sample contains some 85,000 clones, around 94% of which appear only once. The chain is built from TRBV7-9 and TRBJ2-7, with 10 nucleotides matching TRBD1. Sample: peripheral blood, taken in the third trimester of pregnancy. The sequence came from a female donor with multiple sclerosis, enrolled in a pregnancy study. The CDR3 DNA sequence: TGTGCCAGCACCCAAGGTGGGACAGGGGCCTACGAGCAGTACTTC. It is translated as CASTQGGTGAYEQYF.